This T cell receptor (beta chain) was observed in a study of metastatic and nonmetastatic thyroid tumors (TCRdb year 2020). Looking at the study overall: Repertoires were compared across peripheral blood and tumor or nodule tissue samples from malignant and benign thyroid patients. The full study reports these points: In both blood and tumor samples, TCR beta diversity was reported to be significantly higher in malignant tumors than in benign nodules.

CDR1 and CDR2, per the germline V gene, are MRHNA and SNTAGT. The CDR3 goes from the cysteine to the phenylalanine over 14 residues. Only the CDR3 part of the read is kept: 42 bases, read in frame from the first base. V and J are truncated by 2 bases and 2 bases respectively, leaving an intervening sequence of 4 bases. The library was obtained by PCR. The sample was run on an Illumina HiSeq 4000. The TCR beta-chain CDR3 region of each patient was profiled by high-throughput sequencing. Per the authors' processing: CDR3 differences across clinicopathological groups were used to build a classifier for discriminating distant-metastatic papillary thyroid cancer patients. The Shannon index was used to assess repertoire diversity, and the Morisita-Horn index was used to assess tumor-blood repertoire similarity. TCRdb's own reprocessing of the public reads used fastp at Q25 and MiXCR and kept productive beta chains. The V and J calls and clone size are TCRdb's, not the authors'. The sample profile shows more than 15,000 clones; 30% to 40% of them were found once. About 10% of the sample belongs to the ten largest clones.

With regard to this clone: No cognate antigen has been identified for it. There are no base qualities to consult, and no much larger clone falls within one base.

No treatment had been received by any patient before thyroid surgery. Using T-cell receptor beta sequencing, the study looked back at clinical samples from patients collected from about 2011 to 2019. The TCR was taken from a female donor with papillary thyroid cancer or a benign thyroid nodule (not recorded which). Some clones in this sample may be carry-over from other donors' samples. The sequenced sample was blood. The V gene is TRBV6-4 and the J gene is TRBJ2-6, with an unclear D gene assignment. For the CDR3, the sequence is CASSDRAGANVLTF. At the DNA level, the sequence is TGTGCCAGCAGTGACAGGGCTGGGGCCAACGTCCTGACTTTC.